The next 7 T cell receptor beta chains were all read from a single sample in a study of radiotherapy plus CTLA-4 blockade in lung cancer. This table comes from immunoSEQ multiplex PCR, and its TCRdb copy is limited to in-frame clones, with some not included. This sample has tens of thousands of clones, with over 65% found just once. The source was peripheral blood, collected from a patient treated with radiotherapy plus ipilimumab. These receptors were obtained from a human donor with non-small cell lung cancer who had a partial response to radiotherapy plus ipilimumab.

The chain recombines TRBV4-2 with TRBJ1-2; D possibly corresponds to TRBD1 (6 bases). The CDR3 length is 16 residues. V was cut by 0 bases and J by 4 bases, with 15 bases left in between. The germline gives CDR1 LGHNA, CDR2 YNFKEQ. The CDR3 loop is CASSQERGGAGYGYTF. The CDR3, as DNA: TGTGCCAGCAGCCAAGAGCGGGGGGGCGCCGGCTATGGCTACACCTTC.

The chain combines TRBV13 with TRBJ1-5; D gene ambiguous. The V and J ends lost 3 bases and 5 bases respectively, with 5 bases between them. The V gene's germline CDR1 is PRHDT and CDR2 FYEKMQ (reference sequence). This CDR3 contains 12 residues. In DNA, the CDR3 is TGTGCCAGCAGCTTTGGAGATCAGCCCCAGCATTTT. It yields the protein CASSFGDQPQHF.

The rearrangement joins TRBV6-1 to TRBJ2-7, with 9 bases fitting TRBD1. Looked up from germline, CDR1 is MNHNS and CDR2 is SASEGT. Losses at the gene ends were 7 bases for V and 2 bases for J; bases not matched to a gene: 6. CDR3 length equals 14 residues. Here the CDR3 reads CASTPRDRAYEQYF. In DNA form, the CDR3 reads TGTGCCAGCACCCCCCGGGACAGGGCCTACGAGCAGTACTTC.

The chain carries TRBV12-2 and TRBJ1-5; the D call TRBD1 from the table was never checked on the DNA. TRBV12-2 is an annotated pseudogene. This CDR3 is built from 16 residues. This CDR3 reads CASRFLRDRGYTGQHF. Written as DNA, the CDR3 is TGTGCAAGTCGCTTTCTGCGGGACAGGGGCTATACGGGCCAGCATTTT.

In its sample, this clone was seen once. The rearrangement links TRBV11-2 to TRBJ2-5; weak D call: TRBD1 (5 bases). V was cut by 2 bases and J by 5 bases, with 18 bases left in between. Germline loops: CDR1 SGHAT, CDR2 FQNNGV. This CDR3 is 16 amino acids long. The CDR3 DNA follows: TGTGCCAGCAGCTTAAATTCGGGTGGCCCAGGGGAGACCCAGTACTTC. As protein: CASSLNSGGPGETQYF.

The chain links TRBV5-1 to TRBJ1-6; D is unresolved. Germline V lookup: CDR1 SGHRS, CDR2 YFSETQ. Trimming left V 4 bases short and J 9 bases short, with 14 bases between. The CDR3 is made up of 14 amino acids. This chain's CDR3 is CASSPNTGSSPLHF. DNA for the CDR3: TGCGCCAGCAGCCCAAATACGGGGAGTTCACCCCTCCACTTT.

CDR3 DNA sequence: TGTGCCAGCAGCTCCGGGACTAGGGGTAACGGGGAGCTGTTTTTT. Amino acids: CASSSGTRGNGELFF. This chain connects TRBV11-2 to TRBJ2-2; the match to TRBD2 covers 8 bases. With 4 bases clipped from V and 7 bases from J, the junction kept 8 bases outside the gene matches. The CDR3 is 15 amino acids. Germline V gives CDR1 SGHAT, CDR2 FQNNGV.